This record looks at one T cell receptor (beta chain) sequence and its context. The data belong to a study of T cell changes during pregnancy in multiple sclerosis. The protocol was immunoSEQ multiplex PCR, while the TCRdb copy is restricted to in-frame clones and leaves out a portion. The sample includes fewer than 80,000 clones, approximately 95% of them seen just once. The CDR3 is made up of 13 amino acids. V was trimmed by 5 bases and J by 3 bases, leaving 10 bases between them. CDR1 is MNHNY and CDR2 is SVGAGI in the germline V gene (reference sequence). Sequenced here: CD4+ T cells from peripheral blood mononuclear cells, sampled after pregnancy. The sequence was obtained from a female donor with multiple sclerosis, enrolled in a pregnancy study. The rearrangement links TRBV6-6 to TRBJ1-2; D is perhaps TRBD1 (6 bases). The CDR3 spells CASSQQGDYGYTF. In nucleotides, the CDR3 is TGTGCCAGCAGTCAACAGGGTGACTATGGCTACACCTTC.